Below, 4 T cell receptor beta chains from the same sample are listed, as sequenced in a study of post-analysis software for immune sequencing data. Study findings and constraints: The five TRBV segments detected at higher frequency in patients than in controls included TRBV5-6, TRBV5-1 and TRBV20-1.

The antigens of these receptors remain unknown. Unique molecular identifiers were built into the TCR beta cDNA libraries. TCRdb ran MiXCR on the PCR reads and lists one entry per CDR3 protein. The table includes roughly 800,000 distinct CDR3 sequences, approximately 57% detected once. Sequencing was performed on blood. Receptors originate from a girl under 18 with multiple sclerosis.

This chain connects TRBV20-1 to TRBJ2-1, with 10 bases lining up with TRBD1. Trimming removed 6 bases from V and 7 bases from J; junction bases left unmatched: 9. The V gene's germline CDR1 is DFQATT and CDR2 SNEGSKA (reference sequence). CDR3 size: 14 residues. The CDR3 region has the DNA TGCAGTGCCGAAGACAGGGGGCCCAAAAATGAGCAGTTCTTC. This gives the protein CSAEDRGPKNEQFF.

A few counts support this clonotype. The chain is built from TRBV29-1 and TRBJ2-7, with 9 nucleotides matching TRBD1. The CDR3 is made up of 13 amino acids. The J segment lost 4 bases and the V segment lost 4 bases, leaving 5 bases of the junction unmatched. The germline CDR1 and CDR2 sequences are SQVTM and ANQGSEA. The CDR3 region is CSVVGQGRYEQYF. As DNA, the CDR3 is TGCAGCGTTGTCGGACAGGGGAGATACGAGCAGTACTTC.

This clonotype was detected only a few times. The CDR3 loop reads CASSVGRSTEAFF. DNA of the CDR3: TGTGCCAGCAGCGTAGGCCGTAGCACTGAAGCTTTCTTT. This chain links TRBV9 with TRBJ1-1; D is ambiguous. Trimming cost V 0 bases and J 4 bases, with 7 bases left between them. This CDR3 has 13 residues. The germline V gene has CDR1 SGDLS and CDR2 YYNGEE.

This chain joins TRBV20-1 and TRBJ1-2; the D is unclear. Trimming pared 3 bases from V and 3 bases from J, leaving 20 bases between. The CDR3 loop spans 16 amino acids. Germline-derived CDR1 and CDR2 are DFQATT and SNEGSKA (reference sequence). The CDR3 DNA sequence: TGCAGTGCTAGGAGGTCCGGCCGAGGCGTCGACTATGGCTACACCTTC. It translates to CSARRSGRGVDYGYTF.